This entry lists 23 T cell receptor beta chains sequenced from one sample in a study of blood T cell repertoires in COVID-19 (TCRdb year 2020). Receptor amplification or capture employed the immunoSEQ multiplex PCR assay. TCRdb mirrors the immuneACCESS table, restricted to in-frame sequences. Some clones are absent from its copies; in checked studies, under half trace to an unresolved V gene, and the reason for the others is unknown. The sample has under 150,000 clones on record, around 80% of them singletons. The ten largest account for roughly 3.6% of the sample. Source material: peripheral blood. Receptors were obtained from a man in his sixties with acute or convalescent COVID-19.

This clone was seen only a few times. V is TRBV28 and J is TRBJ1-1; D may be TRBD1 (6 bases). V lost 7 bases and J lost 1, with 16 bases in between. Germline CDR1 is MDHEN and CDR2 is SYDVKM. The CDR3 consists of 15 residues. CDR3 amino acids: CASNVAGVRNTEAFF. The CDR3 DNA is TGTGCCAGCAACGTGGCAGGGGTAAGGAACACTGAAGCTTTCTTT. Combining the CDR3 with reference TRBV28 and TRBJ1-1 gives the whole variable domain DVKVTQSSRYLVKRTGEKVFLECVQDMDHENMFWYRQDPGLGLRLIYFSYDVKMKEKGDIPEGYSVSREKKERFSLILESASTNQTSMYLCASNVAGVRNTEAFFGQGTRLTVV.

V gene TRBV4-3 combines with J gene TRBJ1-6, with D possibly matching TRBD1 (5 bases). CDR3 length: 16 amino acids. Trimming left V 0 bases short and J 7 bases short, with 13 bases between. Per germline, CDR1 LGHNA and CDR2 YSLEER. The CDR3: CASSQDLRQMNSPLHF. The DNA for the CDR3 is TGCGCCAGCAGCCAAGATCTGCGACAGATGAATTCACCCCTCCACTTT.

This CDR3 is CASSSSWTSGYEQFF. The DNA of the CDR3 is TGTGCCAGCAGTTCGTCTTGGACTAGTGGGTATGAGCAGTTCTTC. The V gene is TRBV6-2 or TRBV6-3, the J gene TRBJ2-1, with 7 bases that match TRBD2. Germline V gene data show CDR1 as MNHEY and CDR2 as SVGEGT. J lost 8 bases, V lost 4 bases, and 11 bases had no gene match. This CDR3 spans 15 amino acids.

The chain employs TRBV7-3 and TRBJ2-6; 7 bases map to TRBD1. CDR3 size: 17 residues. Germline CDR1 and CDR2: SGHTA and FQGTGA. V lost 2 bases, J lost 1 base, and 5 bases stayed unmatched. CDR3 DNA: TGTGCCAGCAGCTTATCCACAGGGGTGTCTGGGGCCAACGTCCTGACTTTC. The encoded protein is CASSLSTGVSGANVLTF. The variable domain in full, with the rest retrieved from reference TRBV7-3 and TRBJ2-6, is GAGVSQTPSNKVTEKGKYVELRCDPISGHTALYWYRQSLGQGPEFLIYFQGTGAADDSGLPNDRFFAVRPEGSVSTLKIQRTERGDSAVYLCASSLSTGVSGANVLTFGAGSRLTVL.

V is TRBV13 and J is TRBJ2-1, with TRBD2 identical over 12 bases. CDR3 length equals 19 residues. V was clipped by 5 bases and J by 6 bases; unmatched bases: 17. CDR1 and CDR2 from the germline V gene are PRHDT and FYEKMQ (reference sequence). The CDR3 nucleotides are TGTGCCAGCAGCCTCACTCCGACTAGCGGGAGTGTGGTTATCAATGAGCAGTTCTTC. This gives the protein CASSLTPTSGSVVINEQFF.

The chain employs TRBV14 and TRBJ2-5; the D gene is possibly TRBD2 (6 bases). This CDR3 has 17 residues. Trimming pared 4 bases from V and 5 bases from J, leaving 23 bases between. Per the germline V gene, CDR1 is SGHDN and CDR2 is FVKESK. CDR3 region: CASSPPGGGGRAETQYF. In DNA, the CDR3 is TGTGCCAGCAGCCCCCCCGGTGGAGGAGGGAGAGCGGAGACCCAGTACTTC.

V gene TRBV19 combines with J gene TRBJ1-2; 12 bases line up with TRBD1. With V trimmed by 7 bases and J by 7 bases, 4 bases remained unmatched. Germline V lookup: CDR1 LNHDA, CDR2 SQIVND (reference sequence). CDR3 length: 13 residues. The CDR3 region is CASIGTGGLGYTF. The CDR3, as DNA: TGTGCCAGTATTGGGACAGGGGGCCTTGGCTACACCTTC.

CDR3 region: CASSIRGGEQYF. The CDR3, as DNA: TGTGCCAGTAGTATTAGGGGCGGCGAGCAGTACTTC. V and J are TRBV19 and TRBJ2-7, with D possibly being TRBD1 (5 bases). V was pared by 3 bases and J by 6 bases, with 9 bases between. The CDR3 length is 12 residues. The germline gives CDR1 LNHDA, CDR2 SQIVND (reference sequence).

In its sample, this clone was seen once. The CDR3 sequence is CASSLGQGLMANVLTF. Here the CDR3 DNA reads TGTGCCAGCAGCTTGGGACAGGGCTTAATGGCCAACGTCCTGACTTTC. This rearrangement joins TRBV5-4 to TRBJ2-6; the match to TRBD1 covers 7 bases. This CDR3 spans 16 amino acids. Per germline, CDR1 SGHNT and CDR2 YYREEE (reference sequence). Germline trimming cut 0 bases from V and 6 bases from J; bases unmatched to any gene: 6.

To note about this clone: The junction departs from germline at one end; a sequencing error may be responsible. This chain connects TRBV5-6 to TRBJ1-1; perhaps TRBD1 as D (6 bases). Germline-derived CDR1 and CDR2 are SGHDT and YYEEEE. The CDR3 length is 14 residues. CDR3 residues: CASILWGPRPEAFF. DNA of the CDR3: TGTGCCAGCATCTTGTGGGGGCCTCGACCTGAAGCTTTCTTT. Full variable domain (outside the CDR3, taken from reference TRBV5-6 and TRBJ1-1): DAGVTQSPTHLIKTRGQQVTLRCSPKSGHDTVSWYQQALGQGPQFIFQYYEEEERQRGNFPDRFSGHQFPNYSSELNVNALLLGDSALYLCASILWGPRPEAFFGQGTRLTVV.

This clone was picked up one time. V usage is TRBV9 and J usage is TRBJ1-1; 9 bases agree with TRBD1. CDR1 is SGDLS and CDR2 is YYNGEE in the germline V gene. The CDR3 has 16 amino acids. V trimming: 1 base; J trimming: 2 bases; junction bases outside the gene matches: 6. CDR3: CASSVSGDRDNTEAFF. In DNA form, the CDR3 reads TGTGCCAGCAGCGTATCTGGGGACAGGGACAACACTGAAGCTTTCTTT.

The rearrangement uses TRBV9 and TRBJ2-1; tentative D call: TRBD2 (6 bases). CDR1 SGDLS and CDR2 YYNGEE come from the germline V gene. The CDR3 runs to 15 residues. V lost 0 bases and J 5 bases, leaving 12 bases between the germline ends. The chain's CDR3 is CASSVAGGLHNEQFF. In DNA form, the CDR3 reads TGTGCCAGCAGCGTAGCTGGGGGACTCCACAATGAGCAGTTCTTC.

CDR3 loop: CASSYGQGNTIYF. The DNA of the CDR3 is TGTGCCAGCAGTTACGGGCAGGGAAACACCATATATTTT. The chain is built from TRBV6-5 and TRBJ1-3; D not resolved. Germline CDR1 and CDR2: MNHEY and SVGAGI. The V and J ends lost 2 bases and 4 bases respectively, with 6 bases between them. The CDR3 has 13 amino acids.

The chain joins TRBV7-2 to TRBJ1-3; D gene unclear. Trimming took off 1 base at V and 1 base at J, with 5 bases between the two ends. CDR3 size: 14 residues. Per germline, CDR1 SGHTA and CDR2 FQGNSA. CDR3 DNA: TGTGCCAGCAGCTTAGGGCGGTCTGGAAACACCATATATTTT. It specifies CASSLGRSGNTIYF.

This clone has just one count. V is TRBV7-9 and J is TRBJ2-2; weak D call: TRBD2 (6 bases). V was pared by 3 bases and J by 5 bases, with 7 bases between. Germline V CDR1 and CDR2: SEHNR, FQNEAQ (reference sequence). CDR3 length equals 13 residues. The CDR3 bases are TGTGCCAGCAGCTTGGGAGGTACCGGGGAGCTGTTTTTT. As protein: CASSLGGTGELFF.

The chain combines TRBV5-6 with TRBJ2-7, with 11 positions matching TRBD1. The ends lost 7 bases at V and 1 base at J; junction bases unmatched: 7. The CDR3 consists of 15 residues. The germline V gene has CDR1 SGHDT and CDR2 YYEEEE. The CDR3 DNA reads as TGTGCCAGCGCGGAGGACAGGGGGCGTTCCTACGAGCAGTACTTC. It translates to CASAEDRGRSYEQYF.

CDR3 nucleotides: TGTGCCTGGAGTAGGGGGGTACTAGCGGACTCCTACAATGAGCAGTTCTTC. Protein sequence: CAWSRGVLADSYNEQFF. The rearrangement links TRBV30 to TRBJ2-1, with TRBD2 matching over 8 bases. The V and J ends lost 2 bases and 0 bases, in that order; junction bases with no gene match: 9. Per the germline V gene, CDR1 is GTSNPN and CDR2 is SVGIG (reference sequence). The CDR3 spans 17 residues.

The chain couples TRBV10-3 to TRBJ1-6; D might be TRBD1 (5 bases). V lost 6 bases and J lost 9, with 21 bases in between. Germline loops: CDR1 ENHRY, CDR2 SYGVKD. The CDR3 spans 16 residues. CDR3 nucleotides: TGTGCCATCAGGCCCTCGCAGCAGGGTTATGGTTCACCCCTCCACTTT. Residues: CAIRPSQQGYGSPLHF.

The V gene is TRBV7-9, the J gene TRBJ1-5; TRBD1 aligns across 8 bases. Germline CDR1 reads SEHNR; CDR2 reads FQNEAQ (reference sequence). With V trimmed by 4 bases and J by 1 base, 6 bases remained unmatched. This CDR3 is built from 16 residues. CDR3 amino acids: CASSSTGATSNQPQHF. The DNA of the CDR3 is TGTGCCAGCAGCTCGACAGGGGCAACGAGCAATCAGCCCCAGCATTTT.

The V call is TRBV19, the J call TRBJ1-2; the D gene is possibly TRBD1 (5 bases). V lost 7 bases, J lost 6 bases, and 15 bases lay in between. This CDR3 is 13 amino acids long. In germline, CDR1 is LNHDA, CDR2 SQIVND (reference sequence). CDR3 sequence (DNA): TGTGCCAGTAATCTGAAGGGGACTGATGGCTACACCTTC. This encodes CASNLKGTDGYTF. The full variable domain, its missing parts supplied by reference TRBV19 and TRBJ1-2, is DGGITQSPKYLFRKEGQNVTLSCEQNLNHDAMYWYRQDPGQGLRLIYYSQIVNDFQKGDIAEGYSVSREKKESFPLTVTSAQKNPTAFYLCASNLKGTDGYTFGSGTRLTVV.

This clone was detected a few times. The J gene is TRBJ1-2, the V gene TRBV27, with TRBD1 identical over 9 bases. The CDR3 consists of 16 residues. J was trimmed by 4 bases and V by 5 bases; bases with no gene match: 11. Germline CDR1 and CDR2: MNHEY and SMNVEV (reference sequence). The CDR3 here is CASSRQTGGGLYGYTF. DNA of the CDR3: TGTGCCAGCAGTAGACAGACAGGGGGAGGACTCTATGGCTACACCTTC.

CDR3 sequence reads: CASRRLGGVNTEAFF. The CDR3 region has the DNA TGTGCCAGCAGGAGACTAGGCGGGGTGAACACTGAAGCTTTCTTT. The chain couples TRBV7-9 to TRBJ1-1; D uncertain. This CDR3 is 15 amino acids long. Trimming removed 6 bases from V and 0 bases from J, with 14 bases in between. The V gene's germline CDR1 is SEHNR and CDR2 FQNEAQ (reference sequence).

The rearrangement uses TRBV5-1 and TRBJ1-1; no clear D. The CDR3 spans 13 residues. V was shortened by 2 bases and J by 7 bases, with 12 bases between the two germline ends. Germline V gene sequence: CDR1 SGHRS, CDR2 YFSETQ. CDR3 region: CASSLTGEGEAFF. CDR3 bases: TGCGCCAGCAGCTTAACCGGGGAGGGTGAAGCTTTCTTT. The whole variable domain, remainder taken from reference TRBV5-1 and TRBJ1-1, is KAGVTQTPRYLIKTRGQQVTLSCSPISGHRSVSWYQQTPGQGLQFLFEYFSETQRNKGNFPGRFSGRQFSNSRSEMNVSTLELGDSALYLCASSLTGEGEAFFGQGTRLTVV.